A selection of T cell receptor beta chains follows, all from one sample in a study of blood T cell repertoires in COVID-19. Using immunoSEQ multiplex PCR, the repertoire was profiled, and TCRdb retains in-frame clones only, with some absent. In the table there are 150,000 or so clones, 81% of which are singletons. Sequenced material: PBMCs or T cells enriched from blood (not recorded which). The receptors here all came from a woman aged 40 to 50 with acute COVID-19. Both conserved end residues are part of each CDR3. Each record gives: V gene, J gene, D gene, clone size, CDR3 protein, CDR3 DNA. A D gene is named only where the DNA matches it firmly. The size of a clone is reported for some rows only, either as once, few or many, or as a class for expanded clones.

v_call: TRBV5-4
j_call: TRBJ2-1
d_call: TRBD2
clone_size: -
cdr3_aa: CASRGTSGRNNEQFF
cdr3_nt: TGTGCCAGCAGGGGGACTAGCGGGAGAAACAATGAGCAGTTCTTC

v_call: TRBV12-5
j_call: TRBJ2-4
d_call: TRBD2
clone_size: -
cdr3_aa: CASDDSGALAKNIQYF
cdr3_nt: TGTGCTAGTGACGATAGCGGGGCACTAGCCAAAAACATTCAGTACTTC

v_call: TRBV7-9
j_call: TRBJ1-1
d_call: -
clone_size: few
cdr3_aa: CASSLKKANTEAFF
cdr3_nt: TGTGCCAGCAGCCTTAAAAAAGCGAACACTGAAGCTTTCTTT

v_call: TRBV18
j_call: TRBJ2-5
d_call: -
clone_size: -
cdr3_aa: CASSLNQRETQYF
cdr3_nt: TGTGCCAGCTCACTCAATCAGCGGGAGACCCAGTACTTC

v_call: TRBV9
j_call: TRBJ2-3
d_call: TRBD2
clone_size: -
cdr3_aa: CASSTGAGGPSTDTQYF
cdr3_nt: TGTGCCAGCAGCACCGGAGCGGGAGGGCCTTCAACAGATACGCAGTATTTT

v_call: TRBV29-1
j_call: TRBJ1-2
d_call: TRBD1
clone_size: -
cdr3_aa: CSVEDRTGARGYTF
cdr3_nt: TGCAGCGTTGAAGACCGGACAGGGGCGAGAGGCTACACCTTC

v_call: TRBV7-3
j_call: TRBJ2-1
d_call: TRBD2
clone_size: few
cdr3_aa: CASSDFGGVEQFF
cdr3_nt: TGTGCCAGCAGCGACTTCGGGGGGGTTGAGCAGTTCTTC

v_call: TRBV7-9
j_call: TRBJ2-3
d_call: TRBD2
clone_size: -
cdr3_aa: CASAKAGGPRSTDTQYF
cdr3_nt: TGTGCCAGCGCTAAGGCGGGAGGGCCGAGGAGCACAGATACGCAGTATTTT

v_call: TRBV7-2
j_call: TRBJ1-2
d_call: -
clone_size: -
cdr3_aa: CASSPLSVNLNYGYTF
cdr3_nt: TGTGCCAGCAGCCCCCTGTCAGTGAATCTTAACTATGGCTACACCTTC

v_call: TRBV11-2
j_call: TRBJ1-5
d_call: -
clone_size: -
cdr3_aa: CASSSGSSNQPQHF
cdr3_nt: TGTGCCAGCAGCTCGGGGAGCAGCAATCAGCCCCAGCATTTT

v_call: TRBV29-1
j_call: TRBJ2-1
d_call: TRBD2
clone_size: -
cdr3_aa: CSVELAGGSDEQFF
cdr3_nt: TGCAGCGTTGAATTAGCGGGAGGGTCGGATGAGCAGTTCTTC

v_call: TRBV11-3
j_call: TRBJ2-3
d_call: TRBD2
clone_size: -
cdr3_aa: CASSRRLAGNGDTQYF
cdr3_nt: TGTGCCAGCAGCCGAAGACTAGCGGGAAATGGGGATACGCAGTATTTT

v_call: TRBV5-4
j_call: TRBJ2-1
d_call: -
clone_size: -
cdr3_aa: CASSLGLPGNEQFF
cdr3_nt: TGTGCCAGCAGCTTAGGACTACCGGGGAATGAGCAGTTCTTC

v_call: TRBV29-1
j_call: TRBJ1-2
d_call: TRBD1
clone_size: once
cdr3_aa: CSVEGRGRNYGYTF
cdr3_nt: TGCAGCGTTGAAGGCAGGGGGCGTAACTATGGCTACACCTTC

v_call: TRBV5-4
j_call: TRBJ2-3
d_call: TRBD1
clone_size: -
cdr3_aa: CASSGGGTGRPTDTQYF
cdr3_nt: TGTGCCAGCAGCGGGGGGGGGACAGGGCGTCCCACAGATACGCAGTATTTT

v_call: TRBV6-5
j_call: TRBJ2-1
d_call: TRBD1
clone_size: -
cdr3_aa: CASQPGQASYNEQFF
cdr3_nt: TGTGCCAGCCAACCGGGACAGGCATCCTACAATGAGCAGTTCTTC

v_call: TRBV21-1
j_call: TRBJ1-1
d_call: -
clone_size: -
cdr3_aa: CASRKKRWRRGNTEAFF
cdr3_nt: TGTGCCAGCAGGAAAAAGAGATGGAGAAGAGGGAACACTGAAGCTTTCTTT

v_call: TRBV7-9
j_call: TRBJ2-1
d_call: TRBD2
clone_size: -
cdr3_aa: CASSGTRPNSYNEQFF
cdr3_nt: TGTGCCAGCAGCGGGACTAGACCCAACTCCTACAATGAGCAGTTCTTC

v_call: TRBV7-9
j_call: TRBJ2-1
d_call: TRBD2
clone_size: -
cdr3_aa: CASSSAGALYNEQFF
cdr3_nt: TGTGCCAGCAGCTCAGCGGGAGCGCTTTACAATGAGCAGTTCTTC

v_call: TRBV19
j_call: TRBJ2-7
d_call: TRBD2
clone_size: -
cdr3_aa: CASSNLAGGPVEQYF
cdr3_nt: TGTGCCAGTAGCAACTTAGCGGGAGGGCCGGTCGAGCAGTACTTC

v_call: TRBV5-6
j_call: TRBJ2-5
d_call: TRBD1
clone_size: -
cdr3_aa: CASSYPGQKETQYF
cdr3_nt: TGTGCCAGCAGCTACCCGGGACAGAAAGAGACCCAGTACTTC

v_call: TRBV4-1
j_call: TRBJ2-5
d_call: TRBD2
clone_size: -
cdr3_aa: CASSPGLAGGGETQYF
cdr3_nt: TGCGCCAGCAGCCCGGGACTAGCGGGAGGGGGAGAGACCCAGTACTTC

v_call: TRBV5-1
j_call: TRBJ1-2
d_call: TRBD1
clone_size: few
cdr3_aa: CASSPGDRPIGGYGYTF
cdr3_nt: TGCGCCAGCAGCCCGGGGGACAGGCCGATCGGTGGCTATGGCTACACCTTC

v_call: TRBV11-3
j_call: TRBJ2-1
d_call: TRBD2
clone_size: -
cdr3_aa: CASSLNLAGNLVVF
cdr3_nt: TGTGCCAGCAGCTTAAATCTAGCGGGAAACCTTGTGGTCTTC

v_call: TRBV6-5
j_call: TRBJ1-1
d_call: TRBD1
clone_size: -
cdr3_aa: CASSPRQGFNTEAFF
cdr3_nt: TGTGCCAGCAGTCCGAGACAGGGGTTTAACACTGAAGCTTTCTTT

v_call: TRBV10-3
j_call: TRBJ2-2
d_call: TRBD2
clone_size: -
cdr3_aa: CAISERLAGTANTGELFF
cdr3_nt: TGTGCCATCAGTGAGCGGCTAGCGGGAACCGCGAACACCGGGGAGCTGTTTTTT

v_call: TRBV7-9
j_call: TRBJ2-3
d_call: TRBD1
clone_size: -
cdr3_aa: CASSTGETDTQYF
cdr3_nt: TGTGCCAGCAGTACAGGGGAAACAGATACGCAGTATTTT

v_call: TRBV27
j_call: TRBJ2-7
d_call: TRBD2
clone_size: -
cdr3_aa: CASSSRTSGSPYEQYF
cdr3_nt: TGTGCCAGCAGTTCCCGGACTAGCGGGTCTCCCTACGAGCAGTACTTC

v_call: TRBV13
j_call: TRBJ1-2
d_call: -
clone_size: -
cdr3_aa: CASSLGLRSSYTF
cdr3_nt: TGTGCCAGCAGCTTAGGCCTACGCTCTTCCTACACCTTC

v_call: TRBV18
j_call: TRBJ2-7
d_call: TRBD2
clone_size: few
cdr3_aa: CASSSWTSGTYEQYF
cdr3_nt: TGTGCCAGCTCATCCTGGACTAGCGGAACCTACGAGCAGTACTTC

v_call: TRBV27
j_call: TRBJ2-1
d_call: -
clone_size: -
cdr3_aa: CASSLSSQGPYYNEQFF
cdr3_nt: TGTGCCAGCAGTTTATCCTCACAGGGCCCCTACTACAATGAGCAGTTCTTC

v_call: TRBV13
j_call: TRBJ1-2
d_call: -
clone_size: -
cdr3_aa: CASSFMTEGDGYTF
cdr3_nt: TGTGCCAGCAGCTTCATGACCGAGGGGGATGGCTACACCTTC

v_call: TRBV29-1
j_call: TRBJ2-5
d_call: -
clone_size: once
cdr3_aa: CSVEETSRGETQYF
cdr3_nt: TGCAGCGTTGAAGAGACCAGTCGAGGGGAGACCCAGTACTTC

v_call: TRBV3-1/TRBV3-2
j_call: TRBJ2-7
d_call: TRBD1
clone_size: -
cdr3_aa: CASSRDKPGQGFAYEQYF
cdr3_nt: TGTGCCAGCAGCCGAGATAAACCGGGACAGGGATTCGCCTACGAGCAGTACTTC

v_call: TRBV2
j_call: TRBJ2-3
d_call: TRBD2
clone_size: -
cdr3_aa: CASSELGAGAFTDTQYF
cdr3_nt: TGTGCCAGCAGTGAACTAGGAGCGGGAGCGTTCACAGATACGCAGTATTTT

v_call: TRBV29-1
j_call: TRBJ1-2
d_call: -
clone_size: -
cdr3_aa: CSVDLLREGYTF
cdr3_nt: TGCAGCGTAGATTTACTGAGAGAGGGCTACACCTTC

v_call: TRBV2
j_call: TRBJ2-2
d_call: TRBD2
clone_size: -
cdr3_aa: CAGRTSESPTGELFF
cdr3_nt: TGTGCCGGTAGGACTAGCGAGAGCCCTACCGGGGAGCTGTTTTTT

v_call: TRBV27
j_call: TRBJ2-3
d_call: TRBD2
clone_size: -
cdr3_aa: CASRSTSGASTDTQYF
cdr3_nt: TGTGCCAGCAGATCAACTAGCGGAGCTAGCACAGATACGCAGTATTTT

v_call: TRBV6-1
j_call: TRBJ1-2
d_call: -
clone_size: -
cdr3_aa: CASSEGPGTYYGYTF
cdr3_nt: TGTGCCAGCAGTGAAGGCCCAGGTACTTACTATGGCTACACCTTC

v_call: TRBV3-1/TRBV3-2
j_call: TRBJ2-3
d_call: TRBD2
clone_size: -
cdr3_aa: CASSQGAGEDTQYF
cdr3_nt: TGTGCCAGCAGCCAAGGAGCGGGAGAAGATACGCAGTATTTT